The source of this TCR beta chain is a study of T cell responses to AZD1222 COVID-19 vaccine. Study-level background: Pooling of second doses given at about 4 or about 12 weeks was done.

The data were produced by immunoSEQ multiplex PCR, yet TCRdb's version contains in-frame clones alone and is incomplete. Of some 150,000 clones listed, 70% to 90% are singletons. Of note for this clone: What it binds is not known.

Germline-derived CDR1 and CDR2 are KGHSH and LQKENI. V gave up 2 bases and J gave up 4 bases; unmatched junction bases: 4. This CDR3 comprises 14 residues. Points from the study as a whole: Mapped onto spike, vaccine-associated CD4 TCRs spanned it and were dominant at 160-218 and 743-854. All repertoire sampling was performed exclusively after the peak T cell response.

Sequencing was performed on peripheral blood, taken on day 0 of AZD1222 vaccination. This clonotype originated in an adult in good health. The V and J genes are TRBV18 and TRBJ2-7; 8 bases are shared with TRBD2. CDR3 region: CASSPRTSSYEQYF. The CDR3, as DNA: TGTGCCAGCTCACCAAGGACTAGCTCATACGAGCAGTACTTC.